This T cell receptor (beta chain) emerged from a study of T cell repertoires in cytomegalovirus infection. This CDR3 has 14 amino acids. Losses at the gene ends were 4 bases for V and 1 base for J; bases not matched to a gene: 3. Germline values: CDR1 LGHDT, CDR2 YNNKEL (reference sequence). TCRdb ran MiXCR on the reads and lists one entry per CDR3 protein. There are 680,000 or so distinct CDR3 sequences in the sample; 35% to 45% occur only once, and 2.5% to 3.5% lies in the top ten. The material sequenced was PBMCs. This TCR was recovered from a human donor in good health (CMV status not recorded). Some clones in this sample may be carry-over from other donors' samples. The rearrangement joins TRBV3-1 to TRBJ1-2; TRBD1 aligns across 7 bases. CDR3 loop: CASSLRGYNYGYTF. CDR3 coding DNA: TGTGCCAGCAGCCTCAGGGGGTATAACTATGGCTACACCTTC.